A selection of T cell receptor beta chains follows, all from one sample in a study of T cells in Graves' hyperthyroidism and ophthalmopathy. TCRdb passed the multiplex PCR reads through MiXCR, listing each CDR3 protein once. The sample yields 250,000 to 300,000 distinct CDR3 sequences, roughly 15% seen once. The sequencing sample was made of blood. All receptors come from a woman between 40 and 55 years old with Graves' hyperthyroidism. CDR3s include the opening cysteine and the closing phenylalanine or tryptophan. A D gene is named only where the DNA matches it firmly. Clone size appears in some rows only: once, few, many, or a class for an expanded clone.

15,TRBJ1-6,TRBD1,TRBV19,-,TGTGCCAGTAGGATACAGGGGGCGAAGAATTCACCCCTCCACTTT,CASRIQGAKNSPLHF
15,TRBJ2-1,-,TRBV14,few,TGTGCCAGCAGCCGGGTGCCGAGCTCCTACAATGAGCAGTTCTTC,CASSRVPSSYNEQFF
15,TRBJ1-4,-,TRBV12-3/TRBV12-4,many,TGTGCCAGCAGTTTGTGGGGGCTTGGTAATGAAAAACTGTTTTTT,CASSLWGLGNEKLFF
17,TRBJ2-2,TRBD2,TRBV4-2,few,TGTGCCAGCAGCCAAGTTCTAGCGGGAGGGCCGACCGGGGAGCTGTTTTTT,CASSQVLAGGPTGELFF
15,TRBJ1-1,-,TRBV28,-,TGTGCCAGCAGTTTGTGGACTGAAGGACGCACTGAAGCTTTCTTT,CASSLWTEGRTEAFF
13,TRBJ2-7,-,TRBV18,many,TGTGCCAGCTCACGCCGGGAACCCTACGAGCAGTACTTC,CASSRREPYEQYF
14,TRBJ2-2,TRBD1,TRBV2,many,TGTGCCAGCATGACAGGGACGAACACCGGGGAGCTGTTTTTT,CASMTGTNTGELFF
14,TRBJ1-4,TRBD1,TRBV11-2,many,TGTGCCAGCAGCTTGGACAGGGGAGGTGAAAAACTGTTTTTT,CASSLDRGGEKLFF
13,TRBJ2-7,-,TRBV11-2,many,TGTGCCAGCAGCTTGGGGGACGTGGTAGAGCAGTACTTC,CASSLGDVVEQYF
17,TRBJ1-5,-,TRBV7-8,many,TGTGCCAGCAGCTTAGCTCTAACTCCCGCGGGCGATCAGCCCCAGCATTTT,CASSLALTPAGDQPQHF
15,TRBJ1-1,-,TRBV3-1,many,TGTGCCAGCAGCCAAGGTAACAAAATGAACACTGAAGCTTTCTTT,CASSQGNKMNTEAFF
15,TRBJ1-4,-,TRBV9,few,TGTGCCAGCAGCGTCGGGTCACTCGCGACTGAAAAACTGTTTTTT,CASSVGSLATEKLFF
16,TRBJ2-1,TRBD2,TRBV6-4,-,TGTGCCAGCAGTGACTCGAACGGGGGGGAATGGAATGAGCAGTTCTTC,CASSDSNGGEWNEQFF
13,TRBJ1-6,-,TRBV29-1,few,TGCAGCTACAGACGGGAAAAAAATTCACCCCTCCACTTT,CSYRREKNSPLHF
14,TRBJ2-1,-,TRBV12-3/TRBV12-4,few,TGTGCCAGCAGTTTAGCGAGTAGAGGCGCTGAGCAGTTCTTC,CASSLASRGAEQFF
14,TRBJ1-5,-,TRBV4-2,-,TGTGCCAGCAGCCAACAGGTGGGCAATCAGCCCCAGCATTTT,CASSQQVGNQPQHF
13,TRBJ1-1,-,TRBV19,many,TGTGCCAGTAGTATGGGGACAAAGACTGAAGCTTTCTTT,CASSMGTKTEAFF
14,TRBJ2-1,TRBD2,TRBV29-1,-,TGCAGCGTTGATGAGACTAGCGGGTTCAATGAGCAGTTCTTC,CSVDETSGFNEQFF
10,TRBJ2-1,-,TRBV28,-,TGTGCCAGCGGTCCGAATGAGCAGTTCTTC,CASGPNEQFF
16,TRBJ2-2,TRBD2,TRBV5-1,many,TGCGCCAGCAGCGACCCGGGACTAGCCGACACCGGGGAGCTGTTTTTT,CASSDPGLADTGELFF
15,TRBJ2-7,TRBD1,TRBV7-9,many,TGTGCCAGCAGCCGGACAGGGGGCGACTCCTACGAGCAGTACTTC,CASSRTGGDSYEQYF
13,TRBJ2-5,-,TRBV12-3/TRBV12-4,many,TGTGCCAGCCTAGAGGGGGGGTTGGAGACCCAGTACTTC,CASLEGGLETQYF
13,TRBJ2-1,TRBD1,TRBV18,many,TGTGCCAGCTCCCCTGGGACAGACAATGAGCAGTTCTTC,CASSPGTDNEQFF
15,TRBJ2-1,TRBD2,TRBV5-1,many,TGCGCCAGCAGCAACGCCCTAGCGGGAGGCAATGAGCAGTTCTTC,CASSNALAGGNEQFF
13,TRBJ2-7,TRBD1,TRBV12-3/TRBV12-4,-,TGTGCCAGCAGTTCGCGACAGGGAAGCGAGCAGTACTTC,CASSSRQGSEQYF
19,TRBJ2-3,-,TRBV20-1,many,TGCAGTGCTAGAGTGGTGGGGGCGCAAGTGGCGACTAGCACAGATACGCAGTATTTT,CSARVVGAQVATSTDTQYF
16,TRBJ2-1,TRBD2,TRBV7-9,many,TGTGCCAGCAGCTTAGTCCGGACTAGCGGGAGTTGGGAGCAGTTCTTC,CASSLVRTSGSWEQFF
18,TRBJ1-1,-,TRBV27,many,TGTGCCAGCAGTTTATCCCCACGAGAGGTAGGAAAGAACACTGAAGCTTTCTTT,CASSLSPREVGKNTEAFF
18,TRBJ1-3,-,TRBV6-1,many,TGTGCCAGCAGTGCCTTATCGAGGGCTCTGGGCTCTGGAAACACCATATATTTT,CASSALSRALGSGNTIYF
14,TRBJ2-7,TRBD2,TRBV20-1,few,TGCAGTGCTCCACGGGCTAGCGGGAGCTACGAGCAGTACTTC,CSAPRASGSYEQYF
13,TRBJ2-7,-,TRBV3-1,few,TGTGCCAGCAGCGGGCTACTCTCCTACGAGCAGTACTTC,CASSGLLSYEQYF
16,TRBJ2-1,-,TRBV6-1,-,TGTGCCAGCAGTCTAGAGGGACTCGGCCCCTACAATGAGCAGTTCTTC,CASSLEGLGPYNEQFF
13,TRBJ2-7,-,TRBV9,-,TGTGCCAGCAGCGTAGCTACGGGTGGCGAGCAGTACTTC,CASSVATGGEQYF
13,TRBJ2-7,-,TRBV6-6,few,TGTGCCAGCAGTTACGACACGTCCTACGAGCAGTACTTC,CASSYDTSYEQYF
14,TRBJ1-2,TRBD1,TRBV28,once,TGTGCCAGCAGTCGTCCCGGGACAGGGGGTGGCTACACCTTC,CASSRPGTGGGYTF
15,TRBJ1-6,-,TRBV5-4,-,TGTGCCAGCAGCTTGGATGCTGGGACCGGATCACCCCTCCACTTT,CASSLDAGTGSPLHF
13,TRBJ2-5,-,TRBV27,-,TGTGCCAGCAGTTTAAGGTCCGGTGGGACCCAGTACTTC,CASSLRSGGTQYF
10,TRBJ1-2,-,TRBV19,many,TGTGCCAGTAGTATGAATGGCTACACCTTC,CASSMNGYTF
14,TRBJ1-2,-,TRBV9,many,TGTGCCAGCAGCGTAGATGAGACGTACTATGGCTACACCTTC,CASSVDETYYGYTF
13,TRBJ1-4,-,TRBV20-1,many,TGCAGTGCTAGAGATCTAATAAATGAAAAACTGTTTTTT,CSARDLINEKLFF
15,TRBJ1-6,TRBD1,TRBV18,-,TGTGCCAGCTCACCCCGGGAGGGGGCATATTCACCCCTCCACTTT,CASSPREGAYSPLHF
17,TRBJ2-7,-,TRBV6-9,few,TGTGCCAGCAGTTATTCTAAAAGCCAGGAGATACCCTACGAGCAGTACTTC,CASSYSKSQEIPYEQYF
14,TRBJ2-1,-,TRBV7-8,many,TGTGCCAGCAGCGGCAACAGCAACTACAATGAGCAGTTCTTC,CASSGNSNYNEQFF
12,TRBJ1-1,-,TRBV28,many,TGTGCCAGCAACTTAGGTGGCACTGAAGCTTTCTTT,CASNLGGTEAFF